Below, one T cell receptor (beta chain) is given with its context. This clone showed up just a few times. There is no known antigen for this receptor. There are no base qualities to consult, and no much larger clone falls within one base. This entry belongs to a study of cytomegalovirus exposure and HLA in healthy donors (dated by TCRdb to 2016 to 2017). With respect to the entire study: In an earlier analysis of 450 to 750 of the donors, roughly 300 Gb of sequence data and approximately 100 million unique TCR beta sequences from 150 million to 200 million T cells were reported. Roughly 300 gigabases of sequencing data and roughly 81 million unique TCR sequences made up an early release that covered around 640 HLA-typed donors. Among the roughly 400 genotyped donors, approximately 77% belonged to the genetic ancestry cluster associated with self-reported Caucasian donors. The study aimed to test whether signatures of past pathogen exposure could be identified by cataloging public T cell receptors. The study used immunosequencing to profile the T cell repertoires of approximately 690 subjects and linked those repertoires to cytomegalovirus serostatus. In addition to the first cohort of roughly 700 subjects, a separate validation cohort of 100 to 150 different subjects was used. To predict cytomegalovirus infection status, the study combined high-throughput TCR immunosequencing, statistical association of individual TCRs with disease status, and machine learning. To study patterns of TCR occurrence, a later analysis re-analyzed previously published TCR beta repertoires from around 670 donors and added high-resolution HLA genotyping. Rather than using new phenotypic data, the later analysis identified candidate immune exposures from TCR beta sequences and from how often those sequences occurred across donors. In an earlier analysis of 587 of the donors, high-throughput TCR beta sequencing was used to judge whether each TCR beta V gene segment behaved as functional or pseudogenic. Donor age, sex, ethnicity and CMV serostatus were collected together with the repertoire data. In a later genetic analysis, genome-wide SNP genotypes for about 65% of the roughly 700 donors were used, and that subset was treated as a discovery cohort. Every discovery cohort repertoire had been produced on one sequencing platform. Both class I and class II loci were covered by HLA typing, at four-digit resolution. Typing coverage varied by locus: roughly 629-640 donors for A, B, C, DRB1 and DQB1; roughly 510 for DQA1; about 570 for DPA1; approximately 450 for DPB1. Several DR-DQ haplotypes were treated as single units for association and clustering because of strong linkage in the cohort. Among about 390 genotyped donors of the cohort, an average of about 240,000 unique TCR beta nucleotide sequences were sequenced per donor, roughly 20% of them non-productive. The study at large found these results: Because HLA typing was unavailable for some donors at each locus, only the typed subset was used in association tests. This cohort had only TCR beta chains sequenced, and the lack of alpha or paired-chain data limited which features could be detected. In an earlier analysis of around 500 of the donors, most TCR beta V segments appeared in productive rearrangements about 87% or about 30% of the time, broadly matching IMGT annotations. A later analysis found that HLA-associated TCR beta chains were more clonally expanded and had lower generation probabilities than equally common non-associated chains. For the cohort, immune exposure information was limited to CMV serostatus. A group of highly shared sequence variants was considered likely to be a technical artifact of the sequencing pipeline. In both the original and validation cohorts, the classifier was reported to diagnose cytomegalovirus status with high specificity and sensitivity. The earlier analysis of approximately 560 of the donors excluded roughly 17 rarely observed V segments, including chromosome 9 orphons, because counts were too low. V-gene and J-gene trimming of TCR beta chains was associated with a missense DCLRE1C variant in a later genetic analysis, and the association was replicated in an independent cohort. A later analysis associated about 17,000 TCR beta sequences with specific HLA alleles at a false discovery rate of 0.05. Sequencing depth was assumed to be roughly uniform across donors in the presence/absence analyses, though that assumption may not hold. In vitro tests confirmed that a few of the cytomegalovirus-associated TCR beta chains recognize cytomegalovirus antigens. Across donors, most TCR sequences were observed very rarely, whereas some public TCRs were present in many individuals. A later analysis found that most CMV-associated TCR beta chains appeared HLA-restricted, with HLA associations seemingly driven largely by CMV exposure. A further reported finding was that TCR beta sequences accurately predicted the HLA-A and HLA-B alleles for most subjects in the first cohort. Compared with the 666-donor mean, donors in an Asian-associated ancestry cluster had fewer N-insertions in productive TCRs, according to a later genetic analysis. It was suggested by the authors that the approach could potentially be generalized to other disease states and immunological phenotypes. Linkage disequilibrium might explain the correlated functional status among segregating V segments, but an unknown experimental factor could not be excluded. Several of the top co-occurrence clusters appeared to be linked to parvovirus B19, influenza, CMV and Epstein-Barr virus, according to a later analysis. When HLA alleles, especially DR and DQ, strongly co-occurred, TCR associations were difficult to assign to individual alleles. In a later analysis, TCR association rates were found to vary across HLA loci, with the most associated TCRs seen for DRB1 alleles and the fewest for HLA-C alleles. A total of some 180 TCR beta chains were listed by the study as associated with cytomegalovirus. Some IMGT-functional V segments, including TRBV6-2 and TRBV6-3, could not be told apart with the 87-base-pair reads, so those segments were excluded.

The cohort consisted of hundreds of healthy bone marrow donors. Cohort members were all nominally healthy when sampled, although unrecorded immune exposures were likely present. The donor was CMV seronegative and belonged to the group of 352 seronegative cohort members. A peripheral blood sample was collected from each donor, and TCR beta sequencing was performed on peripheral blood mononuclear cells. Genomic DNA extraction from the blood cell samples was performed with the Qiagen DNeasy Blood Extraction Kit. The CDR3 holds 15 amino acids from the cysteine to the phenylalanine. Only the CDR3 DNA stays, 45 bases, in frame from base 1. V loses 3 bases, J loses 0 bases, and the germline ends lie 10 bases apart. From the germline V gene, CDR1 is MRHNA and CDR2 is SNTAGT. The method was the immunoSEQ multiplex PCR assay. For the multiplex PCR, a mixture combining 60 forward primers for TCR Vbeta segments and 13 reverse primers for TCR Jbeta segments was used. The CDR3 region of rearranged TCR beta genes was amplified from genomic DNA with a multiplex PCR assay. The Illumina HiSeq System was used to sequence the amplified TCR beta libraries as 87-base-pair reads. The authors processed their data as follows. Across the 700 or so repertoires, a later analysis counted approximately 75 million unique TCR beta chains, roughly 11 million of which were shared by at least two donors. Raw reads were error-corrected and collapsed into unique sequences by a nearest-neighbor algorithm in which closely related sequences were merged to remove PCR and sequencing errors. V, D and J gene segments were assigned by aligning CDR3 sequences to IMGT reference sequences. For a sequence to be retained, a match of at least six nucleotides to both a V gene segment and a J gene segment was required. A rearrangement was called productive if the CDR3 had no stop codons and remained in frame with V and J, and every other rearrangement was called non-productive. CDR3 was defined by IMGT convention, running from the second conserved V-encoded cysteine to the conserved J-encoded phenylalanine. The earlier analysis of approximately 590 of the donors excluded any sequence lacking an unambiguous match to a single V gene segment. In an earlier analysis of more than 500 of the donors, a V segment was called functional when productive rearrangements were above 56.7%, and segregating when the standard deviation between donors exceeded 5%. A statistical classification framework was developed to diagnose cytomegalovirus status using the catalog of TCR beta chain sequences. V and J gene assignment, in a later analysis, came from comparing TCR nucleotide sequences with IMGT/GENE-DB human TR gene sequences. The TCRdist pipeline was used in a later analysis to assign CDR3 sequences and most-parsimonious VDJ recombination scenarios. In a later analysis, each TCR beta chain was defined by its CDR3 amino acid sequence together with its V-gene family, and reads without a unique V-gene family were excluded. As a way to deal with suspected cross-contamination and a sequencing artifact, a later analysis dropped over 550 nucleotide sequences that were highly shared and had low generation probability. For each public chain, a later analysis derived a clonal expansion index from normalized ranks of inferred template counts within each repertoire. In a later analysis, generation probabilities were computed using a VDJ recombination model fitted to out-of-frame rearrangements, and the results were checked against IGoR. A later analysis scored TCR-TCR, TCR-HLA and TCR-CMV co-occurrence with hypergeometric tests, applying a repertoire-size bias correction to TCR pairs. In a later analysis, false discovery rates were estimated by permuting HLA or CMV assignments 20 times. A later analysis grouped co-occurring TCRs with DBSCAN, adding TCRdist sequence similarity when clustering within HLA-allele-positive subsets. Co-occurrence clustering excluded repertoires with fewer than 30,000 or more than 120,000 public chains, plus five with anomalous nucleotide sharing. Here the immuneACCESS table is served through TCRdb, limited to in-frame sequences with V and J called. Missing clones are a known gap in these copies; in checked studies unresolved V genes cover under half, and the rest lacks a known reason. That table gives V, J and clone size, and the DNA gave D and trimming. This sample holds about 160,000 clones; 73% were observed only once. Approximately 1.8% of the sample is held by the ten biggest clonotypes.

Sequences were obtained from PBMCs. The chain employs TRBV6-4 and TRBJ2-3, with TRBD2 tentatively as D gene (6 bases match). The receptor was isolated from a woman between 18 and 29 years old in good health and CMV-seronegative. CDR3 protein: CASSEASASTDTQYF. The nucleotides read TGTGCCAGCAGTGAGGCTAGCGCTAGCACAGATACGCAGTATTTT.